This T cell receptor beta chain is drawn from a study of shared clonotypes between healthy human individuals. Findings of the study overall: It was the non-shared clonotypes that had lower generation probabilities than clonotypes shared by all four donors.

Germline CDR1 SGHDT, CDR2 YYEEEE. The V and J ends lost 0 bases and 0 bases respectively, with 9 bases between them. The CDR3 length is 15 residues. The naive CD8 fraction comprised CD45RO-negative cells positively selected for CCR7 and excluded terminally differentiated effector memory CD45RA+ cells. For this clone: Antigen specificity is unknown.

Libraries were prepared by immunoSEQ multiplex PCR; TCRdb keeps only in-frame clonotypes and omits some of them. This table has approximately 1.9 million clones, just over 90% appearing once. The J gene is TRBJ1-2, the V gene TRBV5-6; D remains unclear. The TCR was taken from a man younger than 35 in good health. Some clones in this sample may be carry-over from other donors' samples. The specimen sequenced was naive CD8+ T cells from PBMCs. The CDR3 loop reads CASSLEGNSNYGYTF. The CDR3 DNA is TGTGCCAGCAGCTTGGAGGGCAACTCTAACTATGGCTACACCTTC.